The clone carrying this T cell receptor (beta chain) was picked up a small number of times. Its specificity is not known. Prepared TCR beta cDNA libraries contained unique molecular identifiers. The source material, roughly 0.85 to 10 million T cells, gave rise to approximately 520,000 cDNA molecules. TCRdb independently ran MiXCR on the PCR reads; one entry per CDR3 protein. The sample has about 820,000 distinct CDR3 sequences, 53% seen once; the top ten hold about 4.8%. With V trimmed by 3 bases and J by 3 bases, 4 bases remained unmatched. Germline-derived CDR1 and CDR2 are SGHRS and YFSETQ. CDR3 length: 14 residues. This entry is derived from a study of post-analysis software for immune sequencing data. Looking at the study overall: Several disease courses (relapsing-remitting, secondary progressive and progressive-relapsing) of multiple sclerosis were included. Study outcomes and limitations: There were about 5 TRBV segments more frequent in patients than controls, and TRBV5-6, TRBV5-1 and TRBV20-1 were among them. There was significantly lower normalized Chao1 diversity in multiple sclerosis patients than in controls. Those samples that were prepared in the same batch co-clustered strongly by F measure.

Sequencing input: blood. The TCR originated in a girl aged 10 to 17 with multiple sclerosis. J is TRBJ2-7 and V is TRBV5-1, with 9 nucleotides matching TRBD2. The CDR3 loop reads CASSWRGGGYEQYF. In nucleotides, the CDR3 is TGCGCCAGCAGCTGGCGGGGGGGCGGCTACGAGCAGTACTTC.